The 7 T cell receptor beta chains listed next were all sequenced from one sample in a study of tumor and adjacent non-tumor tissue in lung cancer. Three rounds of nested PCR, following a modified ARM-PCR protocol, produced the TCRbeta library. TCRdb recomputed calls from the multiplex PCR reads with MiXCR, one row per CDR3 protein. The sample has about 90,000 distinct CDR3 sequences; approximately 73% are singletons. RNA was extracted from bulk tissue without any cell sorting. This non-tumor lung sample came from over 3 cm beyond the tumor edge. The sequencing input was distant non-tumor lung tissue. The receptor set was obtained from a woman in her forties or fifties with non-small cell lung cancer.

Concerning this clonotype: One junction end does not reproduce the germline sequence, and a read error may be involved. The rearrangement uses TRBV6-2 or TRBV6-3 and TRBJ2-1; possible D gene TRBD2, 5 bases. Germline CDR1 reads MNHEY; CDR2 reads SVGEGT. The CDR3 contains 11 residues. CDR3 coding DNA: TGTACCAGTAGGACTTACAATGTGCAGTTCTTC. Amino acids: CTSRTYNVQFF.

By proportion, this clonotype is medium-sized. The gene calls are TRBV29-1 and TRBJ2-1, with D tentatively TRBD1 (6 bases). Germline V gene lookup returns CDR1 SQVTM and CDR2 ANQGSEA. V dropped 7 bases and J dropped 7 bases, with 14 bases sitting between them. CDR3 size: 12 residues. CDR3 loop: CSAIGTGNEQFF. CDR3 bases: TGCAGCGCTATAGGTACAGGGAATGAGCAGTTCTTC.

The chain couples TRBV4-2 to TRBJ2-3, with unresolved D. The germline V and J ends were trimmed by 0 bases and 14 bases, with 15 bases remaining between them. The CDR3 has 13 amino acids. Germline-derived CDR1 and CDR2 are LGHNA and YNFKEQ. CDR3 DNA sequence: TGTGCCAGCAGCCAAGATGTCGCAGATATGCTGTATTTT. This codes for CASSQDVADMLYF.

The chain uses TRBV30 and TRBJ2-7, with a possible D match to TRBD1 (5 bases). Germline V gene data show CDR1 as GTSNPN and CDR2 as SVGIG (reference sequence). Trimming removed 2 bases at V and 5 bases at J, with 19 bases between. The CDR3 spans 15 residues. In DNA, the CDR3 is TGTGCCTGGAGTAAGATAGGAACAGGATGGAACGAGCAGTACTTC. It yields the protein CAWSKIGTGWNEQYF.

This clonotype was detected only a few times. With a much larger clone just one base away, this may be a read error. V gene TRBV20-1 combines with J gene TRBJ1-1; D gene uncertain. Trimming stripped 1 base from V and 0 bases from J, with 6 bases between. Germline lookup yields CDR1 DFQATT and CDR2 SNEGSKA (reference sequence). The CDR3 spans 13 residues. The CDR3 DNA sequence: TGCAGTGCTAGAGGATACGTGAACACTGAAGCTTTCTTT. It translates to CSARGYVNTEAFF.

Comments on this clonotype: One end of the junction is discordant with germline, which a read error may explain. V gene TRBV6-1 combines with J gene TRBJ2-7, with D maybe TRBD1 (6 bases). CDR1 and CDR2 from the germline V gene are MNHNS and SASEGT. The CDR3 spans 13 residues. This CDR3 is CANSVRTEYEQYF. CDR3 coding DNA: TGTGCCAACAGTGTTCGGACAGAGTACGAGCAATACTTC.

The chain carries TRBV18 and TRBJ2-5; no reliable D call. The CDR3 is 15 residues long. Deletions cut 3 bases from V and 4 bases from J, with 15 bases between. Germline V gene data show CDR1 as KGHSH and CDR2 as LQKENI. The CDR3 nucleotides read TGTGCCAGCTCACCGGGATCCCCCTTAGTAGAGACCCAGTACTTC. It is translated as CASSPGSPLVETQYF. Complete variable domain (other parts from reference TRBV18 and TRBJ2-5): NAGVMQNPRHLVRRRGQEARLRCSPMKGHSHVYWYRQLPEEGLKFMVYLQKENIIDESGMPKERFSAEFPKEGPSILRIQQVVRGDSAAYFCASSPGSPLVETQYFGPGTRLLVL.